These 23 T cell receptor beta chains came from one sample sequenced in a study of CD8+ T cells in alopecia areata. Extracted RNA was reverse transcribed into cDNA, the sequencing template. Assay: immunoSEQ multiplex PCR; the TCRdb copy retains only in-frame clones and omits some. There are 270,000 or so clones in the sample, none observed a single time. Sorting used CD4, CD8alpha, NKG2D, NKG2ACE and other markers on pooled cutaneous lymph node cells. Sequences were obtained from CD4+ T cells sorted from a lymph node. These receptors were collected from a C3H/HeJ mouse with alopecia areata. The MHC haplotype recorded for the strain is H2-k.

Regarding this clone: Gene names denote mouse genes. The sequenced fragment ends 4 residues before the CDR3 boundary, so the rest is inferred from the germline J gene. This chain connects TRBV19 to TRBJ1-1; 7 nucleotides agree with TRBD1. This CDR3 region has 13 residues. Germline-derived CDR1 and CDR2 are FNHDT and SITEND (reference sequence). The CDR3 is CASNIDRVTEVFF. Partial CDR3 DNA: TGTGCCAGCAACATCGACAGGGTTACA.

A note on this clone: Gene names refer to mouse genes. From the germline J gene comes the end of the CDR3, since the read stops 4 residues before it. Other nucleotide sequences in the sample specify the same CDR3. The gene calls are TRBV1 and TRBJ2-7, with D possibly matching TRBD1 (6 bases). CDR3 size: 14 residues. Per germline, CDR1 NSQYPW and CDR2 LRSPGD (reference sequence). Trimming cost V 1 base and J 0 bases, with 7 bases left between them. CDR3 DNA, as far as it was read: TGCACCTGCAGTGCAGGAGGGGGCTCCTAT. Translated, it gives CTCSAGGGSY. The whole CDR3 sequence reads CTCSAGGGSYEQYF. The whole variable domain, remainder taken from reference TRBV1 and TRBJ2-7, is VTLLEQNPRWRLVPRGQAVNLRCILKNSQYPWMSWYQQDLQKQLQWLFTLRSPGDKEVKSLPGADYLATRVTDTELRLQVANMSQGRTLYCTCSAGGGSYEQYFGPGTRLTVL.

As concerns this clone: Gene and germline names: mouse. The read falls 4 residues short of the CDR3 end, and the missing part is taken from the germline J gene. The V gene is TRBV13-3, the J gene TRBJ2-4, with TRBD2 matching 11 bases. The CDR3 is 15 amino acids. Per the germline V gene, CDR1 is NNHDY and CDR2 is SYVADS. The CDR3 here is CASRLLGGRENTLYF. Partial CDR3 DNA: TGTGCCAGCAGGCTACTGGGGGGGCGAGAGAAC. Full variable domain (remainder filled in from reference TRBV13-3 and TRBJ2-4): EAAVTQSPRSKVAVTGGKVTLSCHQTNNHDYMYWYRQDTGHGLRLIHYSYVADSTEKGDIPDGYKASRPSQENFSLILELASLSQTAVYFCASRLLGGRENTLYFGAGTRLSVL.

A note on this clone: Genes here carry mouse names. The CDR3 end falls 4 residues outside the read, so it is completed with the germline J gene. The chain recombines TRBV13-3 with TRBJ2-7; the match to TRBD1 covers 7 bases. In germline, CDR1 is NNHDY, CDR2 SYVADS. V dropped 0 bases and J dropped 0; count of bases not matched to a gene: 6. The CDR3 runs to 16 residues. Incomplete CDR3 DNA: TGTGCCAGCAGTGATGCGCTGGGACAGAGCTCCTAT. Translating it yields CASSDALGQSSY. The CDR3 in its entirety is CASSDALGQSSYEQYF.

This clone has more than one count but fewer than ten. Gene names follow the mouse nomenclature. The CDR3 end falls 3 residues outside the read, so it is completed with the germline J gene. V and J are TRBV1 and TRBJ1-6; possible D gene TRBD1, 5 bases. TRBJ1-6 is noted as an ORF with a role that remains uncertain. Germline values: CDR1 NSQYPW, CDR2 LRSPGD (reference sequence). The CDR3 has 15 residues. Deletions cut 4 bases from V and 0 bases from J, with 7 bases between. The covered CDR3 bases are TGCACCTGCAGTGAGGGGTCTTCCTATAATTCGCCC. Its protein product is CTCSEGSSYNSP. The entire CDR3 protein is CTCSEGSSYNSPLYF.

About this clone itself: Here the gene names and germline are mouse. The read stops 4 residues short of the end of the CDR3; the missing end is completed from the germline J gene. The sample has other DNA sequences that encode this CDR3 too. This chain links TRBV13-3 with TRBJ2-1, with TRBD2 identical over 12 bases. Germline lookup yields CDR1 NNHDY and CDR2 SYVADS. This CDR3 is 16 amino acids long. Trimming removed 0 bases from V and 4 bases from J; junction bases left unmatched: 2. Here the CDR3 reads CASSDAGLGGYAEQFF. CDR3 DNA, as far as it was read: TGTGCCAGCAGTGATGCAGGACTGGGGGGGTATGCT.

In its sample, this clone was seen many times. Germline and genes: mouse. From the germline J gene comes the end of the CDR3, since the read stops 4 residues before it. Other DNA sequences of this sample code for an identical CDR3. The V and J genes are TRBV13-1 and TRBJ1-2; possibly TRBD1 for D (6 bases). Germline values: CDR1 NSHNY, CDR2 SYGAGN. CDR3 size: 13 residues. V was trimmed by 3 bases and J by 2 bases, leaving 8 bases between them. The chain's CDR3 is CASSGTGNSDYTF. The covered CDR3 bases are TGTGCCAGCAGTGGCACAGGGAACTCC.

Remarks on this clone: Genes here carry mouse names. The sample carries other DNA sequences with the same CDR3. The covered CDR3 bases are TGTGCCAGCAAAGGACAGAACTATGCT. Translated, it gives CASKGQNYA. The whole CDR3 sequence is CASKGQNYAEQFF. This rearrangement joins TRBV19 to TRBJ2-1; perhaps TRBD1 as D (6 bases). The CDR3 end falls 4 residues outside the read, so it is completed with the germline J gene. This CDR3 spans 13 amino acids. Trimming stripped 6 bases from V and 1 base from J, with 8 bases between. CDR1 is FNHDT, CDR2 SITEND, per germline (reference sequence).

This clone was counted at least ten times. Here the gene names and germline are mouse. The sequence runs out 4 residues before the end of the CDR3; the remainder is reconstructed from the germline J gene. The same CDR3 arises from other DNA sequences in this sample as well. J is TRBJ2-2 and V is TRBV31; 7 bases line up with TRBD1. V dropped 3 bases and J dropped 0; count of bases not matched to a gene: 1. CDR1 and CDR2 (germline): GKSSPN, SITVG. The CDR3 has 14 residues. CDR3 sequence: CAWSGTANTGQLYF. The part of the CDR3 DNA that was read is TGTGCCTGGAGCGGGACAGCAAACACCGGG.

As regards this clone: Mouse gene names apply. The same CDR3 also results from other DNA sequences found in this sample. Here the CDR3 reads CAWSLDRANTGQLYF. Partial CDR3 DNA: TGTGCCTGGAGTCTGGACAGGGCAAACACCGGG. The J gene is TRBJ2-2, the V gene TRBV31, with 8 bases that match TRBD1. The CDR3 is cut off 4 residues early in the read; its end comes from the germline J gene. The CDR3 has 15 amino acids. V was clipped by 0 bases and J by 0 bases; unmatched bases: 0. The germline CDR1 and CDR2 sequences are GKSSPN and SITVG.

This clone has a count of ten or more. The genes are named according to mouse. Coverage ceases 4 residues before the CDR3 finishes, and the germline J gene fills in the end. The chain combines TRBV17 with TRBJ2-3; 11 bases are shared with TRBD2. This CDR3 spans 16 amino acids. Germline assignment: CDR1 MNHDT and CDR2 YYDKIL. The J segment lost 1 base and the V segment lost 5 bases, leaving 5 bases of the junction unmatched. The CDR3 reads CASSALGGRRAETLYF. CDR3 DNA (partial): TGTGCTAGCAGTGCACTGGGGGGGCGCCGTGCAGAA.

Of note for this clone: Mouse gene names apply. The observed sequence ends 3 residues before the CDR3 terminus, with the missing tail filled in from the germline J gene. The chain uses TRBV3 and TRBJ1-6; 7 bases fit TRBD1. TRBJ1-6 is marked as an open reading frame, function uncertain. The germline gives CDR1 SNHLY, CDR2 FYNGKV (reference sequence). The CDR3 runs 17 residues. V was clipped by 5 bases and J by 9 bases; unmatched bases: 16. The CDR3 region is CASSPYRGEERFSPLYF. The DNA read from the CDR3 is TGTGCCAGCAGCCCTTACAGGGGAGAGGAGAGATTTTCGCCC.

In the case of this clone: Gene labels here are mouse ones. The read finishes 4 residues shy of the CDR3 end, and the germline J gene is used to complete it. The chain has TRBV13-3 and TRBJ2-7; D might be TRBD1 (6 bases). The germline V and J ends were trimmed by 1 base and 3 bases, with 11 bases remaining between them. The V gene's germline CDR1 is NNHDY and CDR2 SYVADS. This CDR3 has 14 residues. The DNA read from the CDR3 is TGTGCCAGCAGTGATCCCCGGGACAACTAT. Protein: CASSDPRDNY. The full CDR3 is CASSDPRDNYEQYF.

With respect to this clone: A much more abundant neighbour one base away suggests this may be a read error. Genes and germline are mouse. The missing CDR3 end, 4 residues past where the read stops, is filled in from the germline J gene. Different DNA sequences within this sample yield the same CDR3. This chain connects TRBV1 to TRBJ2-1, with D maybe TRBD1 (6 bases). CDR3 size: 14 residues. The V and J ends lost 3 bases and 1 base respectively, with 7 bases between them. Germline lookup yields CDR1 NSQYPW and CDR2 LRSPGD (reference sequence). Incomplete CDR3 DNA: TGCACCTGCAGTGCGGACAGCAACTATGCT. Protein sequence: CTCSADSNYA. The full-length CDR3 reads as CTCSADSNYAEQFF.

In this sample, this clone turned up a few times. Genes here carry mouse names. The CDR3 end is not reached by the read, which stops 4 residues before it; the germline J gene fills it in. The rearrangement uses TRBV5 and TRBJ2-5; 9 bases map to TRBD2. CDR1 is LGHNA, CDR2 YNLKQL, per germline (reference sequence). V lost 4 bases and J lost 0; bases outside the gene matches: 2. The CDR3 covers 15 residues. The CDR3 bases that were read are TGTGCCAGCAGCCGGGACTGGGATAACCAAGAC. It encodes CASSRDWDNQD. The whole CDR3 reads CASSRDWDNQDTQYF.

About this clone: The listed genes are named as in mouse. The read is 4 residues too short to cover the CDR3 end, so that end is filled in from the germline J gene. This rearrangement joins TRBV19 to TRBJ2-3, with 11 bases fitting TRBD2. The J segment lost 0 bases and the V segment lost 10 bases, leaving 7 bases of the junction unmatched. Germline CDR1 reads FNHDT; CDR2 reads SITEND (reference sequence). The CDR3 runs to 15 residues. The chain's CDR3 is CASSGLGASAETLYF. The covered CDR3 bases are TGTGCCTCCTCGGGACTGGGGGCTAGTGCAGAA. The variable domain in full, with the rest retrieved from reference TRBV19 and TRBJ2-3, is GGIITQTPKFLIGQEGQKLTLKCQQNFNHDTMYWYRQDSGKGLRLIYYSITENDLQKGDLSEGYDASREKKSSFSLTVTSAQKNEMAVFLCASSGLGASAETLYFGSGTRLTVL.

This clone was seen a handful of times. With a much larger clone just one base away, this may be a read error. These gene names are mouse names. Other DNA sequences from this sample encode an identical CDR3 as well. The CDR3 sequence is CASSAPGLGNTGQLYF. The sequenced CDR3 bases are TGTGCCAGCAGTGCGCCGGGACTGGGGAACACCGGG. The chain has TRBV19 and TRBJ2-2, with 10 bases fitting TRBD2. The read ends 4 residues shy of where the CDR3 ends; the end is completed using the germline J gene. From germline, CDR1 is FNHDT and CDR2 SITEND (reference sequence). This CDR3 is 16 amino acids long. The ends lost 4 bases at V and 2 bases at J; junction bases unmatched: 5. The full variable domain, its missing parts supplied by reference TRBV19 and TRBJ2-2, is GGIITQTPKFLIGQEGQKLTLKCQQNFNHDTMYWYRQDSGKGLRLIYYSITENDLQKGDLSEGYDASREKKSSFSLTVTSAQKNEMAVFLCASSAPGLGNTGQLYFGEGSKLTVL.

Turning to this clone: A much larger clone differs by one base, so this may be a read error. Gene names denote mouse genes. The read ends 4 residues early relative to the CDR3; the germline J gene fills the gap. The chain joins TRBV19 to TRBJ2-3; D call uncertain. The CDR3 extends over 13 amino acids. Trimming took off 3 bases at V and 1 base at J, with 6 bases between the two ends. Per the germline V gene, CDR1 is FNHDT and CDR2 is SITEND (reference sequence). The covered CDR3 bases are TGTGCCAGCAGTAGAGAGGGTGCAGAA. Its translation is CASSREGAE. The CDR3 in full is CASSREGAETLYF.

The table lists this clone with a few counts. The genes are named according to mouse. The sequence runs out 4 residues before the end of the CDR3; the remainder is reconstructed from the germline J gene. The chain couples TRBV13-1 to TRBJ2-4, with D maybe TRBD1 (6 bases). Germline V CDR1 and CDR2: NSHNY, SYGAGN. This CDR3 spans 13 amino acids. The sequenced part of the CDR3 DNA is TGTGCCAGCAGTGAGGGACAAAAAAAC. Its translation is CASSEGQKN. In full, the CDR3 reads CASSEGQKNTLYF.

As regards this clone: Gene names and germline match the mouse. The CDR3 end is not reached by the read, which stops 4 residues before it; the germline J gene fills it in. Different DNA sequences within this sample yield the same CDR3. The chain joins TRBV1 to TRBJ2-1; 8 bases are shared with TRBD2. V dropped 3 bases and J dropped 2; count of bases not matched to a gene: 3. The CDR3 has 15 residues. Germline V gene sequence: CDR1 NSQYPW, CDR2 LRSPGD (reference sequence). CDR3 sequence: CTCSAGGGYYAEQFF. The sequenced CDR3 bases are TGCACCTGCAGTGCTGGGGGGGGCTACTATGCT.

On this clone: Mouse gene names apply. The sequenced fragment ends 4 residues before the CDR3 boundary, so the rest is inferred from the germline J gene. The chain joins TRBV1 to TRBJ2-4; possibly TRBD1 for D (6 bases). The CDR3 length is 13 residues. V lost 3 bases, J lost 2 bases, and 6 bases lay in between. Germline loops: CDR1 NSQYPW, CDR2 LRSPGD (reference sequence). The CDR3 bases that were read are TGCACCTGCAGTGCGGGACATCAAAAC. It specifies CTCSAGHQN. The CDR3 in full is CTCSAGHQNTLYF.

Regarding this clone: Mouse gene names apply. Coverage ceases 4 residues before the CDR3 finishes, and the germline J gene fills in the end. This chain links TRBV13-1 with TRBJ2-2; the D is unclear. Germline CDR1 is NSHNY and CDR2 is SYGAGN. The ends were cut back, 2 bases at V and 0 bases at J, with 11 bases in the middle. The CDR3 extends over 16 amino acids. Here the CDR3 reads CASSENKQANTGQLYF. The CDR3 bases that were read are TGTGCCAGCAGTGAGAACAAACAAGCAAACACCGGG.

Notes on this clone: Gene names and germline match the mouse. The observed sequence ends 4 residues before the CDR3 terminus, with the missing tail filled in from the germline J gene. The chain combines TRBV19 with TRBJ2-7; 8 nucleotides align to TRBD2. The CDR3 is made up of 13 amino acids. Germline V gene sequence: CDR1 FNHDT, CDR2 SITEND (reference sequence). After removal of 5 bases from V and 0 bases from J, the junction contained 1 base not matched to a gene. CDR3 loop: CASRLGVSYEQYF. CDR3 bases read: TGTGCCAGCAGACTGGGGGTCTCCTAT.